The 32 T cell receptor beta chains given below trace back to one sample, sequenced in a study of T-cell memory formation after mild COVID-19. TCRdb independently ran MiXCR on the 5' RACE reads; one entry per CDR3 protein. The table shows 240,000 or so distinct CDR3 sequences, with roughly a tenth occurring only once. What was sequenced was PBMCs or a T cell subset sorted from them (not recorded which). The receptors derive from a man aged 18 to 30 who had mild COVID-19 (a few samples of this study predate the infection). Cell type and time point are not known.

This clonotype was counted ten times or more. The CDR3 here is CSVEARLETQYF. In DNA, the CDR3 is TGCAGCGTTGAAGCCAGGCTAGAGACCCAGTACTTC. The V call is TRBV29-1, the J call TRBJ2-5; no clear D gene. Germline V gene lookup returns CDR1 SQVTM and CDR2 ANQGSEA. V lost 1 base to trimming and J lost 4 bases, with 7 bases between them. The CDR3 extends over 12 amino acids. Variable domain in full (rest from reference TRBV29-1 and TRBJ2-5): SAVISQKPSRDICQRGTSLTIQCQVDSQVTMMFWYRQQPGQSLTLIATANQGSEATYESGFVIDKFPISRPNLTFSTLTVSNMSPEDSSIYLCSVEARLETQYFGPGTRLLVL.

As DNA, the CDR3 is TGTGCCAGCAGCTCCTCAGCGGGGGGCACCGGGGAGCTGTTTTTT. It is translated as CASSSSAGGTGELFF. The J gene is TRBJ2-2, the V gene TRBV7-3; 9 positions agree with TRBD2. Per the germline V gene, CDR1 is SGHTA and CDR2 is FQGTGA. The CDR3 is 15 residues long. V gave up 4 bases and J gave up 4 bases; unmatched junction bases: 4.

Many counts were recorded for this clonotype. The V and J genes are TRBV5-1 and TRBJ2-3; TRBD1 aligns across 10 bases. The CDR3 is made up of 16 amino acids. The trim removed 0 bases at V and 1 base at J, leaving 2 bases unmatched. CDR1 is SGHRS and CDR2 is YFSETQ in the germline V gene. CDR3: CASSLATGGGTDTQYF. CDR3 DNA sequence: TGCGCCAGCAGCTTGGCGACAGGGGGCGGCACAGATACGCAGTATTTT.

V gene TRBV9 combines with J gene TRBJ1-1; tentative D call: TRBD1 (6 bases). CDR1 is SGDLS and CDR2 is YYNGEE in the germline V gene. CDR3 length: 16 amino acids. V gave up 4 bases and J gave up 0 bases, with 16 bases separating them. This CDR3 is CASSPEPGVVNTEAFF. CDR3 DNA: TGTGCCAGCAGCCCGGAACCAGGGGTTGTGAACACTGAAGCTTTCTTT.

The chain recombines TRBV7-3 with TRBJ2-1; D not resolved. The germline CDR1 and CDR2 sequences are SGHTA and FQGTGA. V shed 3 bases and J shed 5 bases, with 11 bases lying between them. This CDR3 contains 14 residues. The CDR3 DNA follows: TGTGCCAGCAGCTTTAGGTACTTCGACAATGAGCAGTTCTTC. Its protein product is CASSFRYFDNEQFF.

This clonotype was found a few times. V is TRBV6-5 and J is TRBJ2-2, with 12 bases fitting TRBD1. This CDR3 is built from 15 residues. The J segment lost 4 bases and the V segment lost 6 bases, leaving 3 bases of the junction unmatched. In germline, CDR1 is MNHEY, CDR2 SVGAGI. This CDR3 reads CASRRGQGATGELFF. The CDR3 DNA follows: TGTGCCAGCAGACGGGGACAGGGGGCCACCGGGGAGCTGTTTTTT.

The gene calls are TRBV20-1 and TRBJ2-7; 11 bases map to TRBD1. The germline CDR1 and CDR2 sequences are DFQATT and SNEGSKA (reference sequence). CDR3 length: 14 residues. The V segment lost 5 bases and the J segment 6 bases; nucleotides outside the gene matches: 9. The CDR3 sequence: CSAPRPGTGGEQYV. The CDR3, as DNA: TGCAGTGCTCCCAGACCCGGGACAGGGGGCGAGCAGTACGTC.

This clonotype has a handful of counts. CDR3: CASSESGDTQYF. CDR3 nucleotides: TGCGCCAGCAGTGAGTCTGGGGATACGCAGTATTTT. The genes are TRBV10-2 and TRBJ2-3; D gene uncertain. This CDR3 is 12 amino acids long. Looked up from germline, CDR1 is WSHSY and CDR2 is SAAADI. Trimming pared 0 bases from V and 6 bases from J, leaving 4 bases between.

V gene TRBV7-9 combines with J gene TRBJ2-3, with 10 bases that match TRBD1. Germline CDR1 and CDR2: SEHNR and FQNEAQ (reference sequence). Germline trimming cut 3 bases from V and 0 bases from J; bases unmatched to any gene: 9. The CDR3 contains 18 residues. CDR3 in DNA: TGTGCCAGCAGCTTGGGAGGGACAGGGGCTACTAGCACAGATACGCAGTATTTT. Encoded protein: CASSLGGTGATSTDTQYF.

The chain employs TRBV4-3 and TRBJ1-1; D gene ambiguous. Looked up from germline, CDR1 is LGHNA and CDR2 is YSLEER. The V gene lost 0 bases and the J gene lost 6 bases, with 11 bases spanning the gap. The CDR3 is 14 residues long. For the CDR3, the DNA is TGCGCCAGCAGCCAAGACAGGAAAGGGCCTGAAGCTTTCTTT. Residues: CASSQDRKGPEAFF.

This clonotype has just a few counts. This rearrangement joins TRBV7-9 to TRBJ1-1; 9 nucleotides align to TRBD1. Germline V lookup: CDR1 SEHNR, CDR2 FQNEAQ (reference sequence). Unmatched junction bases numbered 9, after V lost 5 bases and J lost 5 bases. The CDR3 length is 15 residues. CDR3 region: CASSRRRDRVTEAFF. CDR3 coding DNA: TGTGCCAGCAGCCGACGACGGGACAGGGTTACTGAAGCTTTCTTT.

The chain links TRBV9 to TRBJ2-2; TRBD2 is a possible D gene (6 bases). Germline-derived CDR1 and CDR2 are SGDLS and YYNGEE. The CDR3 covers 15 residues. V was clipped by 0 bases and J by 7 bases, with 13 bases between them. Here the CDR3 reads CASSVAYLGGGELFF. DNA for the CDR3: TGTGCCAGCAGCGTAGCGTACCTCGGGGGCGGGGAGCTGTTTTTT.

This clonotype turned up a few times. CDR3 amino acids: CASSRLYGYTF. The CDR3, as DNA: TGTGCCAGCAGCCGACTCTATGGCTACACCTTC. V gene TRBV3-1 combines with J gene TRBJ1-2; D gene uncertain. The germline V and J ends were trimmed by 4 bases and 4 bases, with 4 bases remaining between them. Germline CDR1 reads LGHDT; CDR2 reads YNNKEL (reference sequence). The CDR3 runs to 11 residues.

A few counts support this clonotype. This chain joins TRBV5-5 and TRBJ2-6, with D perhaps TRBD1 (5 bases). Germline V lookup: CDR1 SGHKS, CDR2 YYEKEE (reference sequence). The CDR3 length is 16 residues. V lost 3 bases and J 0 bases, leaving 10 bases between the germline ends. DNA for the CDR3: TGTGCCAGCAGCTGGGCAGGGATCTCTGGGGCCAACGTCCTGACTTTC. It yields the protein CASSWAGISGANVLTF.

There are a few counts of this clonotype. The J gene is TRBJ1-4, the V gene TRBV20-1, with a possible D match to TRBD1 (5 bases). The length of the CDR3 is 14 residues. Deletions cut 0 bases from V and 7 bases from J, with 12 bases between. In germline, CDR1 is DFQATT, CDR2 SNEGSKA (reference sequence). The CDR3 DNA is TGCAGTGCTAGAGATCTTCTAAGGGGTGAAAAACTGTTTTTT. Translation: CSARDLLRGEKLFF.

This clonotype was seen a handful of times. The chain joins TRBV5-1 to TRBJ2-1, with D possibly matching TRBD2 (7 bases). The CDR3 contains 11 residues. Trimming took 0 bases from V and 14 from J, leaving 9 bases between them. CDR1 and CDR2 from the germline V gene are SGHRS and YFSETQ. CDR3 region: CASSLGGGEFF. CDR3 nucleotide sequence: TGCGCCAGCAGCTTGGGCGGGGGCGAGTTCTTC.

In this sample, this clonotype turned up many times. The rearrangement uses TRBV20-1 and TRBJ1-1, with D hard to call. The CDR3 contains 10 residues. The germline V and J ends were trimmed by 0 bases and 7 bases, with 3 bases remaining between them. Germline lookup yields CDR1 DFQATT and CDR2 SNEGSKA (reference sequence). CDR3 nucleotides: TGCAGTGCTAGAGACAATGAAGCTTTCTTT. It encodes CSARDNEAFF.

The chain carries TRBV15 and TRBJ1-4; 9 nucleotides match TRBD1. This CDR3 contains 15 residues. In germline, CDR1 is LNHNV, CDR2 YYDKDF (reference sequence). Trimming took 4 bases from V and 8 from J; bases not matched to a gene: 8. This CDR3 reads CATSIETTGGEKLFF. The CDR3 nucleotides are TGTGCCACCAGCATAGAAACTACAGGGGGCGAAAAACTGTTTTTT.

This clonotype was seen a few times. The J gene is TRBJ1-5, the V gene TRBV12-3 or TRBV12-4; possible D gene TRBD1, 6 bases. This CDR3 has 15 amino acids. The V and J ends lost 6 bases and 0 bases respectively, with 12 bases between them. In DNA form, the CDR3 reads TGTGCCAGCAGATCCCAGGGGTATAGCAATCAGCCCCAGCATTTT. It specifies CASRSQGYSNQPQHF.

This clonotype was observed a handful of times. The rearrangement uses TRBV6-2 or TRBV6-3 and TRBJ2-7, with D tentatively TRBD2 (6 bases). The CDR3 contains 16 residues. From germline, CDR1 is MNHEY and CDR2 SVGEGT. The V end lost 0 bases, the J end lost 1 base, and 13 bases lay between the germline ends. This CDR3 is CASSYSRFAGSYEQYF. DNA of the CDR3: TGTGCCAGCAGTTACTCGAGGTTCGCGGGATCCTACGAGCAGTACTTC.

This clonotype has only a few counts. The chain uses TRBV4-3 and TRBJ1-6; 7 nucleotides agree with TRBD1. Unmatched junction bases numbered 10, after V lost 11 bases and J lost 9 bases. The CDR3 is 13 amino acids. Germline V gene lookup returns CDR1 LGHNA and CDR2 YSLEER. The CDR3 nucleotides are TGCGCCGCGGGGAGACAGGGTGCTTCACCCCTCCACTTT. Its protein product is CAAGRQGASPLHF.

The genes are TRBV29-1 and TRBJ2-3; no reliable D call. The CDR3 extends over 15 amino acids. Per the germline V gene, CDR1 is SQVTM and CDR2 is ANQGSEA. V dropped 4 bases and J dropped 0 bases, with 14 bases sitting between them. CDR3 bases: TGCAGCGTTGTCGGTCGGGCGGCTAGCACAGATACGCAGTATTTT. Translation gives CSVVGRAASTDTQYF.

The chain employs TRBV28 and TRBJ2-1; TRBD2 matches at 15 bases. Germline V gives CDR1 MDHEN, CDR2 SYDVKM. The CDR3 length is 17 residues. V lost 6 bases and J lost 3; bases outside the gene matches: 6. CDR3 in amino acids: CASSPGTSGGLYNEQFF. The DNA for the CDR3 is TGTGCCAGCAGCCCCGGGACTAGCGGGGGGCTCTACAATGAGCAGTTCTTC.

This clonotype has just a few counts. This sequence joins TRBV4-1 and TRBJ1-2, with a possible D match to TRBD1 (5 bases). This CDR3 contains 12 residues. V was shortened by 6 bases and J by 1 base, with 6 bases between the two germline ends. Per the germline V gene, CDR1 is MGHRA and CDR2 is YSYEKL. The CDR3 nucleotides are TGCGCCAGCAGTGGGGGTAACTATGGCTACACCTTC. Its protein product is CASSGGNYGYTF.

The rearrangement joins TRBV28 to TRBJ1-2; D gene uncertain. CDR1 and CDR2 (germline): MDHEN, SYDVKM. V was pared by 6 bases and J by 4 bases, with 15 bases between. The CDR3 is 14 residues long. CDR3 protein: CASSLGAIFYGYTF. The CDR3 DNA sequence: TGTGCCAGCAGCCTCGGTGCGATTTTCTATGGCTACACCTTC.

This clonotype has ten or more counts. The chain joins TRBV14 to TRBJ2-7, with D possibly TRBD2 on 6 matching bases. Germline V lookup: CDR1 SGHDN, CDR2 FVKESK. Trimming took off 1 base at V and 10 bases at J, with 11 bases between the two ends. CDR3 size: 12 residues. The CDR3 bases are TGTGCCAGCAGCCAAGGAGGGACTGCACAGTACGTC. This sequence encodes CASSQGGTAQYV.

At least ten counts were recorded for this clonotype. The chain recombines TRBV7-2 with TRBJ2-3; D gene ambiguous. CDR3 size: 14 residues. Germline CDR1 SGHTA, CDR2 FQGNSA. The V end was cut by 1 base, the J end by 4 bases, with 9 bases between. In DNA form, the CDR3 reads TGTGCCAGCAGCTTAGTACGGCTGGCAGATACGCAGTATTTT. It is translated as CASSLVRLADTQYF.

This clonotype has at least ten counts. This chain uses TRBV7-9 with TRBJ1-1, with D possibly matching TRBD1 (6 bases). Trimming took off 5 bases at V and 1 base at J, with 8 bases between the two ends. The CDR3 is 13 residues long. Germline CDR1 is SEHNR and CDR2 is FQNEAQ (reference sequence). The CDR3 DNA sequence: TGTGCCAGCAGCGGACAGAAGAACACTGAAGCTTTCTTT. It translates to CASSGQKNTEAFF.

This clonotype was picked up many times. The J gene is TRBJ2-4, the V gene TRBV4-2, with D tentatively TRBD1 or TRBD2 (5 bases each). V lost 0 bases to trimming and J lost 7 bases, with 10 bases between them. Germline-derived CDR1 and CDR2 are LGHNA and YNFKEQ. This CDR3 is 14 amino acids long. In nucleotides, the CDR3 is TGTGCCAGCAGCCAAGAAACCGGGGCCAACATTCAGTACTTC. The encoded protein is CASSQETGANIQYF.

By frequency in the sample, this clonotype is large (0.1 to 1%). The chain has TRBV5-4 and TRBJ2-1; possibly TRBD2 for D (6 bases). The CDR3 contains 15 residues. Germline V gives CDR1 SGHNT, CDR2 YYREEE (reference sequence). V lost 0 bases, J lost 4 bases, and 11 bases lay in between. The CDR3 sequence is CASSLDGTSYNEQFF. CDR3 nucleotide sequence: TGTGCCAGCAGCTTGGATGGGACTTCGTACAATGAGCAGTTCTTC. Full variable domain (missing parts from reference TRBV5-4 and TRBJ2-1): ETGVTQSPTHLIKTRGQQVTLRCSSQSGHNTVSWYQQALGQGPQFIFQYYREEENGRGNFPPRFSGLQFPNYSSELNVNALELDDSALYLCASSLDGTSYNEQFFGPGTRLTVL.

The genes are TRBV9 and TRBJ2-3, with TRBD1 matching over 7 bases. The CDR3 sequence is 12 residues long. Germline V gene data show CDR1 as SGDLS and CDR2 as YYNGEE. V was pared by 3 bases and J by 14 bases, with 9 bases of the junction left unmatched. The CDR3 region has the DNA TGTGCCAGCAGCGGACAGGGTGGCCGTTCGTATTTT. It codes for CASSGQGGRSYF.

This clonotype was observed many times. V usage is TRBV7-2 and J usage is TRBJ2-7; TRBD1 is a possible D gene (8 bases). The CDR3 extends over 15 amino acids. Trimming took 7 bases from V and 0 from J, leaving 16 bases between them. The germline gives CDR1 SGHTA, CDR2 FQGNSA. CDR3 residues: CASNKRDRHSYEQYV. CDR3 bases: TGTGCCAGCAACAAGCGGGACAGGCACTCCTACGAGCAGTACGTC.